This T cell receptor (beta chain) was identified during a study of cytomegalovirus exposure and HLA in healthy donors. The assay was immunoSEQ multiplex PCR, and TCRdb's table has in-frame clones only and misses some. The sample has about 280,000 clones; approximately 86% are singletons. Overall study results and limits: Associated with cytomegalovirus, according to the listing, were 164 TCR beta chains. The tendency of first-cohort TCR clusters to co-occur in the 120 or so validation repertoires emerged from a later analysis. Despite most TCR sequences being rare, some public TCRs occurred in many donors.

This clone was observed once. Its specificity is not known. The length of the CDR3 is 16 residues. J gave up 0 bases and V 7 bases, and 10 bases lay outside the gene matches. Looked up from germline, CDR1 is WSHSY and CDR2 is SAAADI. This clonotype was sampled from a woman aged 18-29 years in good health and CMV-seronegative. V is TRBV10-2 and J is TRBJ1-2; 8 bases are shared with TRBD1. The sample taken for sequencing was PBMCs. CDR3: CASTGGTPGANYGYTF. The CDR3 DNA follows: TGCGCCAGCACAGGGGGCACCCCGGGGGCTAACTATGGCTACACCTTC.